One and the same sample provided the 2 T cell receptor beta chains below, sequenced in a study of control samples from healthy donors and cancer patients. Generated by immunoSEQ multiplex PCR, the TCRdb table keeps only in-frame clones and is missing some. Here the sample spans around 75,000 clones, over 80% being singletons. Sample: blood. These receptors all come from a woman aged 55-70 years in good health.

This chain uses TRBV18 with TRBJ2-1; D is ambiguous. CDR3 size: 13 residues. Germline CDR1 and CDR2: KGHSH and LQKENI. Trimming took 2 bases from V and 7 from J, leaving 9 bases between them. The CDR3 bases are TGTGCCAGCTCACCAAATCTAGTAAATGAGCAGTTCTTC. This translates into CASSPNLVNEQFF.

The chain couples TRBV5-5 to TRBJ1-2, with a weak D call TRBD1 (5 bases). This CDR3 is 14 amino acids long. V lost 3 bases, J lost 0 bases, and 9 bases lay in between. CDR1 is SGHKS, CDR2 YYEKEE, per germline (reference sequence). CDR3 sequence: CASSSDSTNYGYTF. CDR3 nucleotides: TGTGCCAGCAGCTCCGACAGCACTAACTATGGCTACACCTTC.